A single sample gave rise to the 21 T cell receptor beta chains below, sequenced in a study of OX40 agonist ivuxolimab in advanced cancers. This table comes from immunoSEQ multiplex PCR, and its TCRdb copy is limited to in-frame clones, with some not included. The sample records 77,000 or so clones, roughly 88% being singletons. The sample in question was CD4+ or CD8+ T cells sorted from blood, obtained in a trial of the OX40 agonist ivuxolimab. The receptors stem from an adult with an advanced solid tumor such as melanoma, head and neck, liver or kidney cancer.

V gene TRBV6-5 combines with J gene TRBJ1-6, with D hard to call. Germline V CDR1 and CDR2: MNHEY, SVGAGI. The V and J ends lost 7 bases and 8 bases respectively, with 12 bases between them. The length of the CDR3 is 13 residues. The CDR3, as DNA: TGTGCCAGCAAGGCGGGGATGGATTCACCCCTCCACTTT. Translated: CASKAGMDSPLHF.

CDR3 in DNA: TGTGCCAGCAGCCGTCTAGCGGCCCCCTACGAGCAGTACTTC. This sequence encodes CASSRLAAPYEQYF. V gene TRBV5-6 combines with J gene TRBJ2-7; 7 positions agree with TRBD2. Looked up from germline, CDR1 is SGHDT and CDR2 is YYEEEE. V shed 4 bases, J shed 2 bases, and the junction held 6 bases outside the gene matches. This CDR3 is built from 14 residues.

CDR3 bases: TGCGCCAGCAGGGGCGGACAGACGAACACTGAAGCTTTCTTT. Translating gives CASRGGQTNTEAFF. The chain carries TRBV10-1 and TRBJ1-1; D is perhaps TRBD1 (6 bases). The V end was cut by 6 bases, the J end by 1 base, with 12 bases between. The CDR3 runs to 14 residues. Germline lookup yields CDR1 WNHNN and CDR2 SYGVQD (reference sequence).

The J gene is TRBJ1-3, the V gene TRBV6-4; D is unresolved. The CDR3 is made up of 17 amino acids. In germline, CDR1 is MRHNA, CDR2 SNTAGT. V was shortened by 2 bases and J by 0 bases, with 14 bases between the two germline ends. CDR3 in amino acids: CASSDGDMLVSGNTIYF. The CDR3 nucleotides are TGTGCCAGCAGTGACGGCGACATGCTTGTCTCTGGAAACACCATATATTTT.

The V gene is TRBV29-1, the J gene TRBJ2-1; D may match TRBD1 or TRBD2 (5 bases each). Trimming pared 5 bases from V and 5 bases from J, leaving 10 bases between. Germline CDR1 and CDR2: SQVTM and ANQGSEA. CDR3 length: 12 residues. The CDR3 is CSVWDRDNEQFF. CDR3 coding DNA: TGCAGCGTTTGGGACCGAGACAATGAGCAGTTCTTC.

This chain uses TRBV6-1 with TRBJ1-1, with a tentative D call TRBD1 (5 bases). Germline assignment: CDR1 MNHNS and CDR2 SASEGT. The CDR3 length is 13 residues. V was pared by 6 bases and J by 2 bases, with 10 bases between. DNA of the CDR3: TGTGCCAGCAGGGACATAGGCAACACTGAAGCTTTCTTT. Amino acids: CASRDIGNTEAFF.

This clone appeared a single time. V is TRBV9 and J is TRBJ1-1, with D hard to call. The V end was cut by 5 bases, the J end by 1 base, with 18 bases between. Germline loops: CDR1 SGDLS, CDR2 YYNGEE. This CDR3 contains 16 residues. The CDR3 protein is CASSPPPSPWNTEAFF. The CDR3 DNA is TGTGCCAGCAGTCCCCCCCCATCTCCCTGGAACACTGAAGCTTTCTTT. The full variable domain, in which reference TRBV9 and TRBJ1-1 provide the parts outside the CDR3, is DSGVTQTPKHLITATGQRVTLRCSPRSGDLSVYWYQQSLDQGLQFLIQYYNGEERAKGNILERFSAQQFPDLHSELNLSSLELGDSALYFCASSPPPSPWNTEAFFGQGTRLTVV.

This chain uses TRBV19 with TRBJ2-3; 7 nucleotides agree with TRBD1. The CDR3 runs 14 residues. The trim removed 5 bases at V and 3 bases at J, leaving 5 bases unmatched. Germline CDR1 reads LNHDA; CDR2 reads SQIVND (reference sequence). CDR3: CASSDAGGTDTQYF. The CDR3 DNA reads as TGTGCCAGTAGTGACGCAGGGGGAACAGATACGCAGTATTTT. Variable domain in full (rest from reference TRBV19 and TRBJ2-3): DGGITQSPKYLFRKEGQNVTLSCEQNLNHDAMYWYRQDPGQGLRLIYYSQIVNDFQKGDIAEGYSVSREKKESFPLTVTSAQKNPTAFYLCASSDAGGTDTQYFGPGTRLTVL.

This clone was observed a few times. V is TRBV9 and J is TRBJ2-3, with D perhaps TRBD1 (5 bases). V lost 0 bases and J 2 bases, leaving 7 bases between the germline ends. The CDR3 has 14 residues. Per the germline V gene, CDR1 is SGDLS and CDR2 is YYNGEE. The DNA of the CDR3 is TGTGCCAGCAGCGTAGGACAGAACACAGATACGCAGTATTTT. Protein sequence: CASSVGQNTDTQYF.

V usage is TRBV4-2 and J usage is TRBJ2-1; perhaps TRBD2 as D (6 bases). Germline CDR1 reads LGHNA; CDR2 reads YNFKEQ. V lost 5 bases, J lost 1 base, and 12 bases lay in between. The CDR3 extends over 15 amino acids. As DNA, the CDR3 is TGTGCCAGCAGCTCCGATGCGGGGTCCTACAATGAGCAGTTCTTC. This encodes CASSSDAGSYNEQFF.

The CDR3: CASSLEGYEQYF. CDR3 in DNA: TGTGCCAGCAGCTTAGAAGGGTACGAGCAGTACTTC. This sequence joins TRBV11-3 and TRBJ2-7; D not resolved. The CDR3 sequence is 12 residues long. Trimming removed 0 bases from V and 4 bases from J, with 4 bases in between. Germline loops: CDR1 SGHNT, CDR2 YENEEA. The whole variable domain, remainder taken from reference TRBV11-3 and TRBJ2-7, is EAGVVQSPRYKIIEKKQPVAFWCNPISGHNTLYWYLQNLGQGPELLIRYENEEAVDDSQLPKDRFSAERLKGVDSTLKIQPAELGDSAVYLCASSLEGYEQYFGPGTRLTVT.

This CDR3 reads CASSLTAGTDTQYF. CDR3 DNA sequence: TGTGCCAGCAGCTTAACAGCGGGCACAGATACGCAGTATTTT. The chain has TRBV11-3 and TRBJ2-3; TRBD2 might be the D (5 bases). The CDR3 is made up of 14 amino acids. The germline gives CDR1 SGHNT, CDR2 YENEEA. V lost 2 bases, J lost 1 base, and 7 bases lay in between.

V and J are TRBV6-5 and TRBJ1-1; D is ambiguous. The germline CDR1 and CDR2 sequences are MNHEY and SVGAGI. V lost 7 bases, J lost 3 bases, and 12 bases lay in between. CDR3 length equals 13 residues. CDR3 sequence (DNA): TGTGCCAGCACCCAGCCCGTCTACACTGAAGCTTTCTTT. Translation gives CASTQPVYTEAFF.

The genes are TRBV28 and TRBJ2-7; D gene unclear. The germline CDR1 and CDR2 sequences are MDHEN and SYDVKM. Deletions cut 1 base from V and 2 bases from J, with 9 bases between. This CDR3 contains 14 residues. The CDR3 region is CASSLSPAPYEQYF. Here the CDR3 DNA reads TGTGCCAGCAGTTTATCCCCGGCCCCCTACGAGCAGTACTTC. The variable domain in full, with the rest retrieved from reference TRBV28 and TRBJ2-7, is DVKVTQSSRYLVKRTGEKVFLECVQDMDHENMFWYRQDPGLGLRLIYFSYDVKMKEKGDIPEGYSVSREKKERFSLILESASTNQTSMYLCASSLSPAPYEQYFGPGTRLTVT.

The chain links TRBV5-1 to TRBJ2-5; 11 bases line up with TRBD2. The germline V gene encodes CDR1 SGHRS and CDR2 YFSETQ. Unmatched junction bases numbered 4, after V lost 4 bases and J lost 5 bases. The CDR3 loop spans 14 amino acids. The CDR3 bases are TGCGCCAGCAGCGGTAGCGGGGGGGCGGAGACCCAGTACTTC. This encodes CASSGSGGAETQYF.

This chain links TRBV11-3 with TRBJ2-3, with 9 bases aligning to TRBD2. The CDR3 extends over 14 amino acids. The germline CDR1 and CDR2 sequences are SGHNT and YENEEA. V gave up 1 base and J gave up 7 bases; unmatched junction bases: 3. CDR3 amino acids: CASSLVAGVNTQYF. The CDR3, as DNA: TGTGCCAGCAGCTTAGTAGCGGGAGTCAATACGCAGTATTTT.

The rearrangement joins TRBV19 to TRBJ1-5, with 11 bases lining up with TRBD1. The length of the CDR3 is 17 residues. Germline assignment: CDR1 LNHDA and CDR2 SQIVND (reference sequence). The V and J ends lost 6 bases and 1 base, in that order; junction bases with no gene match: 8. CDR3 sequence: CASSSGQGAGSNQPQHF. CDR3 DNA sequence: TGTGCCAGTAGCTCAGGACAGGGGGCTGGGAGCAATCAGCCCCAGCATTTT.

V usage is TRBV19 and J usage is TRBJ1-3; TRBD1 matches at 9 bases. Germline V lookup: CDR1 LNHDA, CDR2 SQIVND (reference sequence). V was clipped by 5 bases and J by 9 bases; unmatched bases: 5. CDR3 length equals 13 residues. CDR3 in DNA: TGTGCCAGTAGTCCCAAACAGGGGGCCACCATATATTTT. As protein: CASSPKQGATIYF.

The CDR3 sequence is CASSDAKNIQYF. The CDR3 bases are TGTGCCAGCTCGGACGCCAAAAACATTCAGTACTTC. The chain joins TRBV11-3 to TRBJ2-4, with D hard to call. This CDR3 has 12 residues. With 8 bases removed from V and 1 base from J, the gap between germline ends came to 6 bases. Germline V gives CDR1 SGHNT, CDR2 YENEEA.

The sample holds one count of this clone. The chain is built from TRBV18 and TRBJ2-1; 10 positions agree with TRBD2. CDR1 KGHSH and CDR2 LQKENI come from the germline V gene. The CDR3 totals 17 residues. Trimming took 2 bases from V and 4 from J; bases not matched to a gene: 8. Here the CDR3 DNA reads TGTGCCAGCTCACCATACCCTAGCGGGAGTTCTTACAATGAGCAGTTCTTC. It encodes CASSPYPSGSSYNEQFF.

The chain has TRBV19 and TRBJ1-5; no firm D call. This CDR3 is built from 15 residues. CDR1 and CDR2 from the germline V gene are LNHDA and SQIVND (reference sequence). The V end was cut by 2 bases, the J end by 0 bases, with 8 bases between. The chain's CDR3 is CASSIQSVSNQPQHF. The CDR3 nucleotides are TGTGCCAGTAGTATACAGTCGGTTAGCAATCAGCCCCAGCATTTT.